This TCR beta chain stems from a study of identical twins. Germline V CDR1 and CDR2: LGHDT, YNNKEL (reference sequence). The CDR3 length is 14 residues. Trimming cost V 0 bases and J 5 bases, with 8 bases left between them. Donors uniformly comprised healthy Caucasians. Each CDR3 protein gets one entry after TCRdb re-called the 5' RACE reads with MiXCR. This table has 1.5 million or so distinct CDR3 sequences, less than 35% appearing once. Whole-study results and caveats: Twins shared beta out-of-frame sequences in excess, but this excess was weaker.

As to this clonotype: Its antigen is currently unknown.

The V call is TRBV3-1, the J call TRBJ1-3; D gene uncertain. The sequence derives from a newborn girl in good health. Specimen: cord blood. The CDR3 loop reads CASSQDGFRNTIYF. The CDR3 coding sequence is TGTGCCAGCAGCCAAGATGGATTTCGAAACACCATATATTTT.